A single sample gave rise to the 14 T cell receptor beta chains below, sequenced in a study of T cells in women clearing cervical HPV infection (dated by TCRdb to 2017 to 2018). Libraries came from the immunoSEQ multiplex PCR assay. Entries here come from immuneACCESS through TCRdb and include only in-frame sequences with V and J called. Some clones fail to appear in such tables; in the studies checked, an unresolved V gene covers under half of the shortfall, and the cause of the remainder is unknown. The record for this sample contains some 20,000 clones. Over 13% of the sample is in the top ten clones. Input material: blood buffy coat. The receptors originated from a woman between 18 and 70 years old with a cervical HPV16 infection that either progressed to CIN3+ or cleared (not recorded which).

Of note for this clone: The read falls 3 residues short of the CDR3 end, and the missing part is taken from the germline J gene. The rearrangement uses TRBV2 and TRBJ2-5; 9 bases match TRBD1. V gave up 10 bases and J gave up 1 base; unmatched junction bases: 7. CDR3 length equals 14 residues. Germline loops: CDR1 SNHLY, CDR2 FYNNEI. The part of the CDR3 DNA that was read is TGTGCCACGGGACAGGGCCAGATCCAAGAGACC. Translating gives CATGQGQIQET. The complete CDR3 sequence is CATGQGQIQETQYF.

With respect to this clone: The read ends 3 residues shy of where the CDR3 ends; the end is completed using the germline J gene. The chain combines TRBV28 with TRBJ2-4; 14 bases agree with TRBD2. The CDR3 runs 16 residues. The trim removed 5 bases at V and 8 bases at J, leaving 8 bases unmatched. CDR1 MDHEN and CDR2 SYDVKM come from the germline V gene. The CDR3 bases that were read are TGTGCCAGCAGTCGGGGACTAGCGGGGGCGGGAGACATT. Protein: CASSRGLAGAGDI. The CDR3 in full is CASSRGLAGAGDIQYF.

A note on this clone: The DNA ends 3 residues before the CDR3 does, and the rest of the CDR3 is filled in from the germline J gene. The chain joins TRBV2 to TRBJ2-7; D uncertain. The V end lost 0 bases, the J end lost 4 bases, and 16 bases lay between the germline ends. The CDR3 runs to 16 residues. Germline V gives CDR1 SNHLY, CDR2 FYNNEI. The CDR3 here is CASSEAPRLNFYEQYF. The DNA read from the CDR3 is TGTGCCAGCAGTGAAGCTCCCAGGCTTAACTTTTACGAG. Drawing the rest from reference TRBV2 and TRBJ2-7, the complete variable domain is EPEVTQTPSHQVTQMGQEVILRCVPISNHLYFYWYRQILGQKVEFLVSFYNNEISEKSEIFDDQFSVERPDGSNFTLKIRSTKLEDSAMYFCASSEAPRLNFYEQYFGPGTRLTVT.

A note on this clone: Coverage ceases 3 residues before the CDR3 finishes, and the germline J gene fills in the end. This chain joins TRBV12-3 or TRBV12-4 and TRBJ2-3; D not resolved. V was clipped by 7 bases and J by 2 bases, with 10 bases between them. The CDR3 loop spans 13 amino acids. The CDR3 here is CASILPPTDTQYF. CDR3 DNA (partial): TGTGCCAGCATCCTTCCCCCCACAGATACG.

As for this clone: The CDR3 goes on 3 residues after the read ends, and that part is filled in from the germline J gene. V usage is TRBV12-3 or TRBV12-4 and J usage is TRBJ1-6; 9 nucleotides align to TRBD1. The CDR3 loop spans 13 amino acids. V lost 5 bases to trimming and J lost 7 bases; unmatched junction nucleotides: 0. The sequenced part of the CDR3 DNA is TGTGCCAGCAGTACAGGGGGCAATTCACCC. This encodes CASSTGGNSP. The entire CDR3 is CASSTGGNSPLHF.

The CDR3 region is CASSLAMAGSRTEAFF. The part of the CDR3 DNA that was read is TGTGCCAGCAGCTTAGCGATGGCGGGCTCGAGGACTGAA. This chain uses TRBV7-6 with TRBJ1-1; D remains unclear. From the germline J gene comes the end of the CDR3, since the read stops 3 residues before it. Germline V gene lookup returns CDR1 SGHVS and CDR2 FNYEAQ. The CDR3 is 16 residues long. Trimming took off 0 bases at V and 5 bases at J, with 16 bases between the two ends.

Note on this clone: The read stops 3 residues short of the end of the CDR3; the missing end is completed from the germline J gene. This chain uses TRBV7-9 with TRBJ2-1; TRBD1 agrees at 7 bases. This CDR3 has 15 amino acids. The V segment lost 5 bases and the J segment 4 bases; nucleotides outside the gene matches: 8. Germline V gene lookup returns CDR1 SEHNR and CDR2 FQNEAQ (reference sequence). CDR3 bases read: TGTGCCAGCAGCCCGCCGGGACAGTCATACAATGAG. It yields the protein CASSPPGQSYNE. In full, the CDR3 is CASSPPGQSYNEQFF.

In the case of this clone: The CDR3 end falls 3 residues outside the read, so it is completed with the germline J gene. The chain couples TRBV14 to TRBJ1-3, with D tentatively TRBD1 (6 bases). The germline CDR1 and CDR2 sequences are SGHDN and FVKESK. Between the trimmed V and J ends, which lost 4 bases and 6 bases, there was a span of 13 bases. This CDR3 spans 14 amino acids. CDR3 DNA, as far as it was read: TGTGCCAGCAGCCCGGGACATCCAACAAACACC. This codes for CASSPGHPTNT. The full-length CDR3 reads as CASSPGHPTNTIYF.

Points on this clone: Read data end 3 residues before the CDR3 end; the end is taken from the germline J gene. The chain uses TRBV20-1 and TRBJ2-3, with 7 bases aligning to TRBD2. Germline-derived CDR1 and CDR2 are DFQATT and SNEGSKA (reference sequence). CDR3 length: 16 residues. Losses at the gene ends were 1 base for V and 4 bases for J; bases not matched to a gene: 11. Incomplete CDR3 DNA: TGCAGTGCTAGAGGCGTGAGCGGGACCTTTCCAGATACG. It specifies CSARGVSGTFPDT. The full CDR3 protein reads CSARGVSGTFPDTQYF.

In regard to this clone: Sequencing ends 3 residues short of the CDR3 end; the germline J gene provides the rest. The chain employs TRBV10-1 and TRBJ1-1, with a tentative D call TRBD1 (5 bases). Germline V gene lookup returns CDR1 WNHNN and CDR2 SYGVQD (reference sequence). The CDR3 consists of 15 residues. Trimming cost V 0 bases and J 0 bases, with 8 bases left between them. CDR3 sequence: CASSESSGMNTEAFF. Incomplete CDR3 DNA: TGCGCCAGCAGTGAGTCATCAGGGATGAACACTGAA.

A note on this clone: Coverage ceases 3 residues before the CDR3 finishes, and the germline J gene fills in the end. The chain joins TRBV10-3 to TRBJ2-7; 10 bases line up with TRBD1. From germline, CDR1 is ENHRY and CDR2 SYGVKD. Trimming removed 8 bases from V and 6 bases from J; junction bases left unmatched: 10. The CDR3 sequence is 14 residues long. The CDR3 DNA, read in part, is TGTGCCATCGGGGCCGGGACAGGGGTCGGCGAG. Translated, it gives CAIGAGTGVGE. The whole CDR3 sequence reads CAIGAGTGVGEQYF.

With respect to this clone: The read ends 3 residues shy of where the CDR3 ends; the end is completed using the germline J gene. This rearrangement joins TRBV10-3 to TRBJ2-7; TRBD1 matches 10 bases. The length of the CDR3 is 14 residues. Germline CDR1 is ENHRY and CDR2 is SYGVKD. V lost 6 bases, J lost 5 bases, and 7 bases stayed unmatched. The part of the CDR3 DNA that was read is TGTGCCATCAGAAAAGGACAGGGGGGTGACGAG. This translates into CAIRKGQGGDE. The entire CDR3 sequence reads CAIRKGQGGDEQYF.

With respect to this clone: The CDR3 end falls 3 residues outside the read, so it is completed with the germline J gene. The genes are TRBV2 and TRBJ1-6, with 7 bases identical to TRBD1. The CDR3 length is 15 residues. The V and J ends lost 2 bases and 7 bases, in that order; junction bases with no gene match: 5. Germline V CDR1 and CDR2: SNHLY, FYNNEI. CDR3 loop: CASSESETGNSPLHF. The sequenced part of the CDR3 DNA is TGTGCCAGCAGTGAATCCGAGACAGGGAATTCACCC.

The CDR3 DNA, read in part, is TGTGCCAGCAGTGATCAGGTTATGAACACTGAA. This gives the protein CASSDQVMNTE. The full CDR3 protein reads CASSDQVMNTEAFF. This chain uses TRBV2 with TRBJ1-1; D is uncertain. The read finishes 3 residues shy of the CDR3 end, and the germline J gene is used to complete it. The length of the CDR3 is 14 residues. V was clipped by 3 bases and J by 0 bases, with 8 bases between them. Germline V gene data show CDR1 as SNHLY and CDR2 as FYNNEI.